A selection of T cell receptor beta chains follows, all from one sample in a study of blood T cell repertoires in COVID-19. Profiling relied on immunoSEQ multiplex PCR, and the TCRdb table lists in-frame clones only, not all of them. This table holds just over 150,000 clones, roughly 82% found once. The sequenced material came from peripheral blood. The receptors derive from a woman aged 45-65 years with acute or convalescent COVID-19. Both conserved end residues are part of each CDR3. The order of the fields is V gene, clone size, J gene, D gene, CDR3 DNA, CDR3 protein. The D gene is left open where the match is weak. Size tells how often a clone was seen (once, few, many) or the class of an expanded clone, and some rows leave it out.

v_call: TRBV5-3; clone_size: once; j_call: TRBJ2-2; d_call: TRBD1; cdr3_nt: TGTGCCAGAAGTCGTAATACCGGGACAGTGAACACCGGGGAGCTGTTTTTT; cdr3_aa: CARSRNTGTVNTGELFF
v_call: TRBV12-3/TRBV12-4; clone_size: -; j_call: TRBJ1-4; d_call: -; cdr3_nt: TGTGCCAGCAAATATGGACAAGATGAAAAACTGTTTTTT; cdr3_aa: CASKYGQDEKLFF
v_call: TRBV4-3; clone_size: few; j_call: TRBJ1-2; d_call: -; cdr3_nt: TGCGCCAGCAGCCAAGATCAACAAACCCCCTATGGCTACACCTTC; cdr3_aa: CASSQDQQTPYGYTF
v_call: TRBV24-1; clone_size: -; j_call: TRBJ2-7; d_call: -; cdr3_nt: TGTGCCACCAGTGACCCCAAGACAGTTTACGAGCAGTACTTC; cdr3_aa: CATSDPKTVYEQYF
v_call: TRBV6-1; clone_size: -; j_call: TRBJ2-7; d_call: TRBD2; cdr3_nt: TGTGCCAGCAGTGAAGATAGCGGGAGCTTCTTCTACGAGCAGTACTTC; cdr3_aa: CASSEDSGSFFYEQYF
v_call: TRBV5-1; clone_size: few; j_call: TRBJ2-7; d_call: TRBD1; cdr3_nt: TGCGCCAGCAGCTTGGCGCCGGACAGGGGGTACGAGCAGTACTTC; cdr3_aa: CASSLAPDRGYEQYF
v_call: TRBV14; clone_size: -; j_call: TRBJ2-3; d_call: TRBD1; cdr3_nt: TGTGCCAGCAGCGGGACCCTGGACAGGGGGCGAATAGATACGCAGTATTTT; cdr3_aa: CASSGTLDRGRIDTQYF
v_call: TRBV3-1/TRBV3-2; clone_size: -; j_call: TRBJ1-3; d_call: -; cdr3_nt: TGTGCCAGCAGCCAAGCGGGAAACACCATATATTTT; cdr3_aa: CASSQAGNTIYF
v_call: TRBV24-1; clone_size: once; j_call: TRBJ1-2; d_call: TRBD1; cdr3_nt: TGTGCCACCAGTGACCTAGACAGGGATGGCTACACCTTC; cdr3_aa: CATSDLDRDGYTF
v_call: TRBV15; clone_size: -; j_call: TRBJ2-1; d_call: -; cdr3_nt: TGTGCCACCAGCAGAGATTTAGCCGACCTCTATGAGCAGTTCTTC; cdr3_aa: CATSRDLADLYEQFF
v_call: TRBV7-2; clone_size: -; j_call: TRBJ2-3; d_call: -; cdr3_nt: TGTGCCAGCGCCGTTGAGAGGACAGATACGCAGTATTTT; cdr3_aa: CASAVERTDTQYF
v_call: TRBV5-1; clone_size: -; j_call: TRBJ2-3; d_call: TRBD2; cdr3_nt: TGCGCCAGCAGCCCCGGGACTAGCGGTTACACAGATACGCAGTATTTT; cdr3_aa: CASSPGTSGYTDTQYF
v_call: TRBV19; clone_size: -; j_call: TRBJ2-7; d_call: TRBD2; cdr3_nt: TGTGCCAGTAAGAGGACTAGCGGGACCTACGAGCAGTACTTC; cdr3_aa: CASKRTSGTYEQYF
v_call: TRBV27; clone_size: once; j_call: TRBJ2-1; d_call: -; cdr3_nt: TGTGCCAGCAGATCTACAGTGAACAATGAGCAGTTCTTC; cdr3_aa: CASRSTVNNEQFF
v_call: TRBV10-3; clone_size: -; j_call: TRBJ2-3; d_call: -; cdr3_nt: TGTGCCATCAGTGACGGGACTTGGCCCGCGGATACGCAGTATTTT; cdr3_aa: CAISDGTWPADTQYF
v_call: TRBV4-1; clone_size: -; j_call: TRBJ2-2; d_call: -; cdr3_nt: TGCGCCAGCAGCCAAAGTGGTAGTTCGGGGGAGCTGTTTTTT; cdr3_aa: CASSQSGSSGELFF
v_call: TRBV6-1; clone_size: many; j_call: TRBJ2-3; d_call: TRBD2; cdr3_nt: TGTGCCAGCAGTGAATTCACGAGCGGGAGTGGCACAGATACGCAGTATTTT; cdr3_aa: CASSEFTSGSGTDTQYF
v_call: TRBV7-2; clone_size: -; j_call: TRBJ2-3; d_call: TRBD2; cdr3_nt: TGTGCCAGCAGCCCATTTGGCGGGGGGGCCTCAAATACGCAGTATTTT; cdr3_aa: CASSPFGGGASNTQYF
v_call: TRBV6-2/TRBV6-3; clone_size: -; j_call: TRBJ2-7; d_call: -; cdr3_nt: TGTGCCAGCAGTTACTCGACAGCCTCCAAGTACGAGCAGTACTTC; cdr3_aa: CASSYSTASKYEQYF
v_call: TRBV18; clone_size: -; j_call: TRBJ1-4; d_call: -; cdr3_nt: TGTGCCAGCTCGCCCACAGGGTCAAAAGAAAAACTGTTTTTT; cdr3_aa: CASSPTGSKEKLFF
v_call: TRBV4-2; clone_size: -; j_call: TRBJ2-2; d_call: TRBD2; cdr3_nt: TGTGCCAGCAGCCAAGCTAGCGGATCTAACACCGGGGAGCTGTTTTTT; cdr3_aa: CASSQASGSNTGELFF
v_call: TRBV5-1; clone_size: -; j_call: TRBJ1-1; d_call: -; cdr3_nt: TGCGCCAGCAGCTTGGAACCAGGGGTGAACACTGAAGCTTTCTTT; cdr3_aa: CASSLEPGVNTEAFF
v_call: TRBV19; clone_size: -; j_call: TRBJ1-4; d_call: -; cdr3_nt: TGTGCCAGTAGTATCCCCCCCGTATCCGGGGGAGAAAAACTGTTTTTT; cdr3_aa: CASSIPPVSGGEKLFF
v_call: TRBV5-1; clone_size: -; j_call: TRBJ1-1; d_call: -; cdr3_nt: TGCGCCAGCAGCTTGGCAGGGGACACTGAAGCTTTCTTT; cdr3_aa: CASSLAGDTEAFF
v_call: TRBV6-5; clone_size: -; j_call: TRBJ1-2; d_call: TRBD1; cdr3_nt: TGTGCCAGCAGAGCAGGGGGTGAGGGTGGCTACACCTTC; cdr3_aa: CASRAGGEGGYTF
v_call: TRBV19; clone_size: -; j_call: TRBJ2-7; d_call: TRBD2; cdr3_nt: TGTGCGAGGGCGGGAGACTACGAGCAGTACTTC; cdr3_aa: CARAGDYEQYF
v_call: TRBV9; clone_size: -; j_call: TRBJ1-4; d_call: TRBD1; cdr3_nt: TGTGCCAGCAGCGCCCGACAGGGGACGACTGAAAAACTGTTTTTT; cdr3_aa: CASSARQGTTEKLFF
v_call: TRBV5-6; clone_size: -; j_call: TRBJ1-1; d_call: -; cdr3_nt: TGTGCCAGCAGCTTGGCAACAGGGCTCGTAGCTTTCTTT; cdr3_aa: CASSLATGLVAFF
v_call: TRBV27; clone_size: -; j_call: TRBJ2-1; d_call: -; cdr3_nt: TGTGCCGGCAGTTTAATGTGGGAGCCGGGCAATGAGCAGTTCTTC; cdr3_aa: CAGSLMWEPGNEQFF
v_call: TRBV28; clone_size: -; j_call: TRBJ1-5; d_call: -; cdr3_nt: TGTGCCAGCAGTTTCGGTAGCAATCAGCCCCAGCATTTT; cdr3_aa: CASSFGSNQPQHF
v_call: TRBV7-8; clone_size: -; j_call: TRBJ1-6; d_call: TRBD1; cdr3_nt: TGTGCCAGCAGCTTAGGAGACAGGGGGTCAGGTTCCCTCCTCCACTTT; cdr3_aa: CASSLGDRGSGSLLHF
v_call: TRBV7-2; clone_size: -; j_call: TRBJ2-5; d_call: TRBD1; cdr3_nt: TGTGCCAGCAGCTTAGTATGGGTTAGGGCAGGGGGCGTAGAGACCCAGTACTTC; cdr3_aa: CASSLVWVRAGGVETQYF
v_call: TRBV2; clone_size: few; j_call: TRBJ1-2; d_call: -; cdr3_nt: TGTGCCAGCAGTGAACGGCGGGTAGATGGCTACACCTTC; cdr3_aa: CASSERRVDGYTF
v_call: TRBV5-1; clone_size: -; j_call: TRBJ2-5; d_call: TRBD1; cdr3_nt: TGCGCCAGCACATCGGGACAGGTCAAAGAGACCCAGTACTTC; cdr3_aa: CASTSGQVKETQYF
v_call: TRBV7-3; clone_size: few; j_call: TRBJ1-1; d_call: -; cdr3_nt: TGTGCCAGCAGCTTAAGTGTGACTACCGAAGCTTTCTTT; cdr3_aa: CASSLSVTTEAFF
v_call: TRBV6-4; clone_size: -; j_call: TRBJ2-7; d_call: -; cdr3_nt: TGTGCCAGCAAAAGGGGGAGCTCCTACGAGCAGTACTTC; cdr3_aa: CASKRGSSYEQYF
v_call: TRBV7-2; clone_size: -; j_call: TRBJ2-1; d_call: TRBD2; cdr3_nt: TGTGCCAGCAGCCTTAGCGGGGGCGATGAGCAGTTCTTC; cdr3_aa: CASSLSGGDEQFF
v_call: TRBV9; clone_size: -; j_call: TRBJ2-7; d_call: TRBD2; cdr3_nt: TGTGCCAGCAGCGTCGATCCCACTAGCGGGGGGCGGGAGCAGTACTTC; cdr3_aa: CASSVDPTSGGREQYF
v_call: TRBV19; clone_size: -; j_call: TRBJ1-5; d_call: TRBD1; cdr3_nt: TGTGCCAGTAGTATAGGTGGACAGGGGCTCCAGCCCCAGCATTTT; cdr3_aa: CASSIGGQGLQPQHF
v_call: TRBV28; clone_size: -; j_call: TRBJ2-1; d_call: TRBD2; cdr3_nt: TGTGCCAGCAGTCTCTCAGCGGGAGATTACAATGAGCAGTTCTTC; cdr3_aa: CASSLSAGDYNEQFF
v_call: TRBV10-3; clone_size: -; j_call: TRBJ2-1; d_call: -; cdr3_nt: TGTGCCATCAGAGACGGGACTGATGACAATGAGCAGTTCTTC; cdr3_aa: CAIRDGTDDNEQFF
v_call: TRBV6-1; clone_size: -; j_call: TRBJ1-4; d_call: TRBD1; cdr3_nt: TGTGCCAGCAGTGGACAGGGTGCTTTTCCGGTTGATGAAAAACTGTTTTTT; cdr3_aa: CASSGQGAFPVDEKLFF
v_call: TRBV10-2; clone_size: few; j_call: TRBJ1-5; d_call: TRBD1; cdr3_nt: TGCGCCAGCAGCCCGACAGGGGGCAATCAGCCCCAGCATTTT; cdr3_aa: CASSPTGGNQPQHF
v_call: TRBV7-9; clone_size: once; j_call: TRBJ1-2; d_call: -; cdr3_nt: TGTGCCAGCAGCTTAGCTTCTGACTATACCTATGGCTACACCTTC; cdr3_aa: CASSLASDYTYGYTF
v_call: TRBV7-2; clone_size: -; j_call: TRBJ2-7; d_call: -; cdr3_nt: TGTGCCAGCAGTAAGGGCGGGACGGTTCCAGAGGAGCAGTACTTC; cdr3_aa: CASSKGGTVPEEQYF
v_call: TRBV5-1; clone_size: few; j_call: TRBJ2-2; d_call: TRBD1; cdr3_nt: TGCGCCAGCAGCTTGAGAGGGACAGGGAGACGCACGAACACCGGGGAGCTGTTTTTT; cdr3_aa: CASSLRGTGRRTNTGELFF
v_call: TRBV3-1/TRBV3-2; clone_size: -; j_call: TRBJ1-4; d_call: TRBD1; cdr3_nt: TGTGCCAGCAGCCAAGCGACAGGGGTTGAAAAACTGTTTTTT; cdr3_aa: CASSQATGVEKLFF
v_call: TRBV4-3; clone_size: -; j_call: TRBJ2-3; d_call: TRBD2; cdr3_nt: TGCGCCAGCAGCCAAGGCCGGACTAGCGGACGACGGACAGATACGCAGTATTTT; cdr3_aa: CASSQGRTSGRRTDTQYF
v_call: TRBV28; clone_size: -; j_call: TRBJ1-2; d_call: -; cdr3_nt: TGTGCCAGCAGTTTGGGCGCCAACTATGGCTACACCTTC; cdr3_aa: CASSLGANYGYTF
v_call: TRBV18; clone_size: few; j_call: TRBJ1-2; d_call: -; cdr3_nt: TGTGCCAGCTCTCCCCCCCTAACTGGAGACTACACCTTC; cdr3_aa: CASSPPLTGDYTF
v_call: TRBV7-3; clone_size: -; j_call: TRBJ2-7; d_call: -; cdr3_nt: TGTGCCAGCAGCTTAGTTAGTTACGAGCAGTACTTC; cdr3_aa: CASSLVSYEQYF
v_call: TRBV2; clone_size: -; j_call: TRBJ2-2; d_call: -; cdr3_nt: TGTGCCAGCCAGAGGGACACGTTAGATTGGGAGCTGTTTTTT; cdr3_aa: CASQRDTLDWELFF
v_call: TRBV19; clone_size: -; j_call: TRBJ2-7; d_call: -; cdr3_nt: TGTGCCAGTAGTATCTCCCGGGGTAGGTCCTACGAGCAGTACTTC; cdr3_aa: CASSISRGRSYEQYF